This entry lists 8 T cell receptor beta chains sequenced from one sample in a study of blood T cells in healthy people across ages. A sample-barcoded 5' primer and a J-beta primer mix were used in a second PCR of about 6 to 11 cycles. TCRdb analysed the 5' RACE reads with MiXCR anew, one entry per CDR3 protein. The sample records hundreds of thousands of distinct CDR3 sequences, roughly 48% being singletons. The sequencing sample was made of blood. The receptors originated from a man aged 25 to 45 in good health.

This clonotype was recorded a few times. The CDR3 DNA sequence: TGTGCCAGCAGCCTCGGGACGAAGGTGACTGAAGCTTTCTTT. As protein: CASSLGTKVTEAFF. The J gene is TRBJ1-1, the V gene TRBV9; maybe TRBD1 (5 bases). V lost 4 bases and J lost 5, with 15 bases in between. From germline, CDR1 is SGDLS and CDR2 YYNGEE. This CDR3 is 14 amino acids long.

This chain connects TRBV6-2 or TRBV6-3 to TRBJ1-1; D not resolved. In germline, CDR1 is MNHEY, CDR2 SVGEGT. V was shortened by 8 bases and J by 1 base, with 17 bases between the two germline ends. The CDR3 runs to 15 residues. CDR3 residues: CASAEENEWNTEAFF. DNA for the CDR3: TGTGCCAGCGCCGAGGAGAATGAGTGGAACACTGAAGCTTTCTTT.

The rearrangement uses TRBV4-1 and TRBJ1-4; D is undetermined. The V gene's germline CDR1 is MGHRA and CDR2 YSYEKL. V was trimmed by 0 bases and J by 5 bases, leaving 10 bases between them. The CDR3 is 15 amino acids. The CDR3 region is CASSQEEGLNEKLFF. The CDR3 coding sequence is TGCGCCAGCAGCCAAGAAGAGGGTCTGAATGAAAAACTGTTTTTT.

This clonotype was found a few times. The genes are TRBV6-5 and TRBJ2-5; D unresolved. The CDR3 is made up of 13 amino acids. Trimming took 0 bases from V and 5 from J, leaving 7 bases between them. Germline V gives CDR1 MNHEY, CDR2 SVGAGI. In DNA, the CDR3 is TGTGCCAGCAGTTACTCGAAGTTTGAGACCCAGTACTTC. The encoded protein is CASSYSKFETQYF.

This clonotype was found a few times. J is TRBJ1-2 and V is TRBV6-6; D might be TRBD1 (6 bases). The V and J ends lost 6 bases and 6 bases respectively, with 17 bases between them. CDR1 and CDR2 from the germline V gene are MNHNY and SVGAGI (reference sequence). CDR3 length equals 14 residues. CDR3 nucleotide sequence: TGTGCCAGCAGGACTTGGGGGGGCCCGGATGGCTACACCTTC. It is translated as CASRTWGGPDGYTF.

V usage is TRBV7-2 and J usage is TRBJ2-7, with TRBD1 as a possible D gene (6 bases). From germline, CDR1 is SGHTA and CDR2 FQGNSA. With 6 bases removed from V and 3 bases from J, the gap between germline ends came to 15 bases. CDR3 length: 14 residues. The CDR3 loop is CASSMTGTYYEQYF. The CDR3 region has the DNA TGTGCCAGCAGTATGACAGGTACCTACTACGAGCAGTACTTC.

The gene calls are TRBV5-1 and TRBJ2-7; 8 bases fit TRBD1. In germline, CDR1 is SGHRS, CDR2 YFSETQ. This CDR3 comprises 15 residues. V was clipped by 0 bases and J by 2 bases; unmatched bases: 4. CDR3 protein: CASSLGTGSPYEQYF. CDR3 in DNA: TGCGCCAGCAGCTTGGGGACAGGGTCTCCCTACGAGCAGTACTTC.

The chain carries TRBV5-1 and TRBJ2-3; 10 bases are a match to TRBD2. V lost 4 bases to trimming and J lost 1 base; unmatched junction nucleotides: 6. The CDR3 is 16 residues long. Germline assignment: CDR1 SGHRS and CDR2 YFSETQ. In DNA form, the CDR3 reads TGCGCCAGCAGCGCGACTACTAGCGGGGGCACAGATACGCAGTATTTT. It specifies CASSATTSGGTDTQYF.